This TCR beta chain was sequenced for a study of T-cell reconstitution after alpha-beta-depleted transplantation in children. General study points: After one year, T-cell counts and TCRbeta diversity mostly came from new T cells.

It was with unique molecular identifiers that the TCRbeta library was prepared. TCRdb used MiXCR to reprocess the PCR reads, holding one entry per CDR3 protein. The sample contains about 980,000 distinct CDR3 sequences, 25% to 35% of which appear only once. Of note for this clonotype: Antigen unknown.

The CDR3 is made up of 15 amino acids. V was clipped by 0 bases and J by 1 base, with 9 bases between them. Germline V CDR1 and CDR2: MGHRA, YSYEKL. The genes are TRBV4-1 and TRBJ2-5; no clear D gene. The TCR originated in a boy in the first two years of life who had a stem cell transplant for SCID, so the T cells may come from the graft donor. The material was PBMCs, mostly from graft donor cells, obtained 360 days after TCRalphabeta/CD19-depleted stem cell transplant. Here the CDR3 DNA reads TGCGCCAGCAGCCAAGATCCCCGGATCCAAGAGACCCAGTACTTC. Encoded protein: CASSQDPRIQETQYF.